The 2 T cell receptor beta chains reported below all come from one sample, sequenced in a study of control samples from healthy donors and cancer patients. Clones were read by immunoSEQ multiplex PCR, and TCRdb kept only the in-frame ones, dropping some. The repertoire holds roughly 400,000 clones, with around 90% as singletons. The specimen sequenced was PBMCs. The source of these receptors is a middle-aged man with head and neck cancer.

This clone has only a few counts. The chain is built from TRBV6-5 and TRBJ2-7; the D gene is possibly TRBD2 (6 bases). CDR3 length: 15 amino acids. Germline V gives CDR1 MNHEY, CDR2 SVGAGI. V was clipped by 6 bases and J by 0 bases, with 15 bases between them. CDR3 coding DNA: TGTGCCAGCAGAGTTAGCGGCCGGAGCTCCTACGAGCAGTACTTC. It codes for CASRVSGRSSYEQYF.

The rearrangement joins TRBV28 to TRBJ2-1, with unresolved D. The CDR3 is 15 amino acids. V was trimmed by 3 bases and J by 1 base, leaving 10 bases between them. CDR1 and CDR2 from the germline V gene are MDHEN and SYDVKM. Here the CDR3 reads CASSLLGVSYNEQFF. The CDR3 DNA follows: TGTGCCAGCAGTTTGCTGGGCGTATCCTACAATGAGCAGTTCTTC.